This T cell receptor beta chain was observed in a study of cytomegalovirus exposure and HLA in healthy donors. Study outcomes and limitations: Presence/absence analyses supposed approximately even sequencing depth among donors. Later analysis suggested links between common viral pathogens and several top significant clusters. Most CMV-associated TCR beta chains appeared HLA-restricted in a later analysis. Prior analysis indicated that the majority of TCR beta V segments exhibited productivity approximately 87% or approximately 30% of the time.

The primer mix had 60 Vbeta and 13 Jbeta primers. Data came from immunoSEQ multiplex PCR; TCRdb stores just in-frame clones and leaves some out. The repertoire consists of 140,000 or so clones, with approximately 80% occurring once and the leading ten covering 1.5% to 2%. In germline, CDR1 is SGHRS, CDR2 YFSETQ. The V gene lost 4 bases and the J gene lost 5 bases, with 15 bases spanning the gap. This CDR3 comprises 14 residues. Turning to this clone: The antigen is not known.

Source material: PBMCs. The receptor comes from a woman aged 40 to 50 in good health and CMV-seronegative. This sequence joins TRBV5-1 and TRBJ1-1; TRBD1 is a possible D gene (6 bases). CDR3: CASSIGTNPTEAFF. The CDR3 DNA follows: TGCGCCAGCAGCATAGGGACAAACCCTACTGAAGCTTTCTTT.